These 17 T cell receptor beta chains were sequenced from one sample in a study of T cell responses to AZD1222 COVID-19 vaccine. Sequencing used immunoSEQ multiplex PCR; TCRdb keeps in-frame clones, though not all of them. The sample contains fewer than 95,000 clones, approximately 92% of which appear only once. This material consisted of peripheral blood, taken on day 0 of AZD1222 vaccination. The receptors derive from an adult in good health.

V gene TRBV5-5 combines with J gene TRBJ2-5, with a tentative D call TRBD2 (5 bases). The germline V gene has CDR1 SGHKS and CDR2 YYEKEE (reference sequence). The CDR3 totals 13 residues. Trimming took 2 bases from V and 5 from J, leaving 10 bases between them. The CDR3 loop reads CASSFEGRETQYF. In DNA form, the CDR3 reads TGTGCCAGCAGCTTTGAGGGTCGGGAGACCCAGTACTTC.

This chain's CDR3 is CASSLEGATDTQYF. The CDR3 region has the DNA TGTGCCAGCAGTTTAGAGGGAGCAACAGATACGCAGTATTTT. The chain joins TRBV28 to TRBJ2-3, with a weak D call TRBD2 (5 bases). The CDR3 is made up of 14 amino acids. V was pared by 2 bases and J by 3 bases, with 9 bases between. The germline V gene encodes CDR1 MDHEN and CDR2 SYDVKM.

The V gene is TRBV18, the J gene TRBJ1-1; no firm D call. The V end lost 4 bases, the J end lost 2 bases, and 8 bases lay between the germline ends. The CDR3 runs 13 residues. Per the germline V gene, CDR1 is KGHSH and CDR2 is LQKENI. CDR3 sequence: CASSLNHNTEAFF. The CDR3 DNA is TGTGCCAGCTCACTAAATCACAACACTGAAGCTTTCTTT.

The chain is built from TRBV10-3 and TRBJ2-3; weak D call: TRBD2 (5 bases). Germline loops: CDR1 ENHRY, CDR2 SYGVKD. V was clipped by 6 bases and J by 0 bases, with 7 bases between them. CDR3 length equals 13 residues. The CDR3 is CAIRGRSTDTQYF. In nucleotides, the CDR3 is TGTGCCATCAGGGGGAGAAGCACAGATACGCAGTATTTT.

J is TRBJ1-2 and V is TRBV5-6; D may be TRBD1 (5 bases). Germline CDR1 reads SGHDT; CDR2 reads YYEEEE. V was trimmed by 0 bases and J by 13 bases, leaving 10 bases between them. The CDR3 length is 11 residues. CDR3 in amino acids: CASSLDGACTF. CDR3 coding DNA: TGTGCCAGCAGCTTGGATGGGGCTTGCACCTTC.

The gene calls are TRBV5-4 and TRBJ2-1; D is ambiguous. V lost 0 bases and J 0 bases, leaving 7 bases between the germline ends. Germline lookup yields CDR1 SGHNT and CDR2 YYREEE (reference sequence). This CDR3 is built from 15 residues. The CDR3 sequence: CASSLVRSSYNEQFF. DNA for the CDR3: TGTGCCAGCAGCTTGGTCCGTAGCTCCTACAATGAGCAGTTCTTC. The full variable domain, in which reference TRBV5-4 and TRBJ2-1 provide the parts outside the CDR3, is ETGVTQSPTHLIKTRGQQVTLRCSSQSGHNTVSWYQQALGQGPQFIFQYYREEENGRGNFPPRFSGLQFPNYSSELNVNALELDDSALYLCASSLVRSSYNEQFFGPGTRLTVL.

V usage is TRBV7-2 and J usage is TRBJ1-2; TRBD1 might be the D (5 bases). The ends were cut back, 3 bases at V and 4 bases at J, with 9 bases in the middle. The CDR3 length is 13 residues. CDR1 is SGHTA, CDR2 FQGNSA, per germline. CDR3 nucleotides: TGTGCCAGCAGCTTGGGACCGTCCTATGGCTACACCTTC. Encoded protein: CASSLGPSYGYTF. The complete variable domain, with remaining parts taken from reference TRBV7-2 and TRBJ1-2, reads GAGVSQSPSNKVTEKGKDVELRCDPISGHTALYWYRQSLGQGLEFLIYFQGNSAPDKSGLPSDRFSAERTGGSVSTLTIQRTQQEDSAVYLCASSLGPSYGYTFGSGTRLTVV.

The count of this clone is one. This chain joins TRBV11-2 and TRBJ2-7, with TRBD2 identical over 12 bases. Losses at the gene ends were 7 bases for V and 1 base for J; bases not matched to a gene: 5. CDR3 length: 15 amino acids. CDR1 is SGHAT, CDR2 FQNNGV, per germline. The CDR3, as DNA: TGTGCCAGCACCGCGACTAGCGGGAGTTCCTACGAGCAGTACTTC. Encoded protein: CASTATSGSSYEQYF.

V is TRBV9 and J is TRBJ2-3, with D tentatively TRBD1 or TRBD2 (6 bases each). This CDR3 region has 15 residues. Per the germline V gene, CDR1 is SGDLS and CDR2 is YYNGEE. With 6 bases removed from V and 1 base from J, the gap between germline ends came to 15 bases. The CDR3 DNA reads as TGTGCCAGCACCCCGGGGGCAGGGGGCACAGATACGCAGTATTTT. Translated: CASTPGAGGTDTQYF.

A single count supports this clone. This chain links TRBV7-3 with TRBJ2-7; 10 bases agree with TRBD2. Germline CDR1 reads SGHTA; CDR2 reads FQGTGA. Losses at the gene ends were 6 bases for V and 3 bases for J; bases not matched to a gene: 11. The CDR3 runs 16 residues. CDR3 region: CASRGLAGAPNYEQYF. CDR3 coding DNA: TGTGCCAGCAGGGGGCTAGCGGGAGCCCCTAACTACGAGCAGTACTTC. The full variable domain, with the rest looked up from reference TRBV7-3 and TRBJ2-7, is GAGVSQTPSNKVTEKGKYVELRCDPISGHTALYWYRQSLGQGPEFLIYFQGTGAADDSGLPNDRFFAVRPEGSVSTLKIQRTERGDSAVYLCASRGLAGAPNYEQYFGPGTRLTVT.

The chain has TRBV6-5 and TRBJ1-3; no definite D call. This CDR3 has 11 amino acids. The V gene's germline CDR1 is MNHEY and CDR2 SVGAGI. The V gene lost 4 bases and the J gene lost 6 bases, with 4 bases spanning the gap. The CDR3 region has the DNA TGTGCCAGCAGTTCGGTAAACACCATATATTTT. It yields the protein CASSSVNTIYF.

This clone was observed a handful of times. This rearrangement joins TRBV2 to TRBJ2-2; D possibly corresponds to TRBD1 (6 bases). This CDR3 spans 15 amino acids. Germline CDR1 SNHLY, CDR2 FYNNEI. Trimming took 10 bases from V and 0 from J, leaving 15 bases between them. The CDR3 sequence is CANTGTTANTGELFF. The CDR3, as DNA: TGTGCCAACACAGGGACGACTGCGAACACCGGGGAGCTGTTTTTT.

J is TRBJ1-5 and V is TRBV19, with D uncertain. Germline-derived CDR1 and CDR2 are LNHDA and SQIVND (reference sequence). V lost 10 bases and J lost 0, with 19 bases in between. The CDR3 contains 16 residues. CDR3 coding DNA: TGTGCCACCTCCCTCGGGAAACCGGCTAGCAATCAGCCCCAGCATTTT. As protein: CATSLGKPASNQPQHF. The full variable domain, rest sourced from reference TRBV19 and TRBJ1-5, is DGGITQSPKYLFRKEGQNVTLSCEQNLNHDAMYWYRQDPGQGLRLIYYSQIVNDFQKGDIAEGYSVSREKKESFPLTVTSAQKNPTAFYLCATSLGKPASNQPQHFGDGTRLSIL.

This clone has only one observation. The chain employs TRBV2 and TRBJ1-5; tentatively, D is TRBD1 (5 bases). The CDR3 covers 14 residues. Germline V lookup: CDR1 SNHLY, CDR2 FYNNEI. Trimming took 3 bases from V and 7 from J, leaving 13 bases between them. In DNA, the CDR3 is TGTGCCAGCAGTGATAGGGGAGTGGAGCAGCCCCAGCATTTT. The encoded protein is CASSDRGVEQPQHF.

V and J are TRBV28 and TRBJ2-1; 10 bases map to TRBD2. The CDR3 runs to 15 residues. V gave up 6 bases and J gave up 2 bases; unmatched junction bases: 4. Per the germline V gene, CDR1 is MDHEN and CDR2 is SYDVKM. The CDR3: CASRGLAAPYNEQFF. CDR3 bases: TGTGCCAGCAGAGGACTAGCGGCCCCCTACAATGAGCAGTTCTTC. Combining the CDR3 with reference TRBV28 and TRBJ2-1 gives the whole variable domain DVKVTQSSRYLVKRTGEKVFLECVQDMDHENMFWYRQDPGLGLRLIYFSYDVKMKEKGDIPEGYSVSREKKERFSLILESASTNQTSMYLCASRGLAAPYNEQFFGPGTRLTVL.

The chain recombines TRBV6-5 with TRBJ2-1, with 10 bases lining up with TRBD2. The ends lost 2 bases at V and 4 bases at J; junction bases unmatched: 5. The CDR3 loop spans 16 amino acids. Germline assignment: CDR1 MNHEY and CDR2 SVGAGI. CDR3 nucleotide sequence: TGTGCCAGCAGTTACCGACTAGCGGGTTATTACAATGAGCAGTTCTTC. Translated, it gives CASSYRLAGYYNEQFF.

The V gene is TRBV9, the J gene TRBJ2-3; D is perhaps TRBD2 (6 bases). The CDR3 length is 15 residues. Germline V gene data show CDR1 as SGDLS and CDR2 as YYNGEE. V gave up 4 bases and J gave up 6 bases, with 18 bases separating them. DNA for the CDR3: TGTGCCAGCAGCAAAACCGGGACTCTGGTTGATACGCAGTATTTT. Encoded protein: CASSKTGTLVDTQYF.